These T cell receptor beta chains were read from a single sample in a study of cytomegalovirus exposure and HLA in healthy donors. The assay was immunoSEQ multiplex PCR, and TCRdb's table has in-frame clones only and misses some. Of approximately 140,000 clones in the sample, roughly 66% were seen once. The sequenced sample was PBMCs. The receptors shown here come from a woman aged 55-70 years in good health and CMV-seronegative. Each CDR3 is given with its conserved first and last residue. Each record gives: V gene, D gene, clone size, J gene, CDR3 DNA, CDR3 protein. The D gene is left open where the match is weak. Clone size is shown for a subset of rows, as once, few, many or a class of expanded clone.

TRBV15,.,.,TRBJ1-5,TGTGCCACCAGCAGAGATGGGCAGGGCTCTCAGCCCCAGCATTTT,CATSRDGQGSQPQHF
TRBV7-2,TRBD1,.,TRBJ1-6,TGTGCCAGCAGCTTGGGGACAGAGGCTTCACCCCTCCACTTT,CASSLGTEASPLHF
TRBV10-1,TRBD2,.,TRBJ2-1,TGCGCCAGCATTACTAATCCCGGGACTACCAGAGACCTCTCCTACAATGAGCAGTTCTTC,CASITNPGTTRDLSYNEQFF
TRBV10-3,TRBD1,.,TRBJ1-6,TGTGCCGCGAAGACAGGGGAAAGCTCACCCCTCCACTTT,CAAKTGESSPLHF
TRBV7-6,TRBD2,.,TRBJ2-1,TGTGCCAGCAGCTTAGCATTCCCGGGACTAGCGGACTACAATGAGCAGTTCTTC,CASSLAFPGLADYNEQFF
TRBV5-1,.,.,TRBJ1-5,TGCGCCAGCAGCTTGGCGAGACTAGCGGGAGATACGCAGCATTTT,CASSLARLAGDTQHF
TRBV27,TRBD1,.,TRBJ2-7,TGTGCCAGCAGTTTAGGGGACAGGGAGTACGAGCAGTACTTC,CASSLGDREYEQYF
TRBV5-6,TRBD1,.,TRBJ1-5,TGTGCCAGCAGCTTGGCGGGGACAGGGGTCAATCAGCCCCAGCATTTT,CASSLAGTGVNQPQHF
TRBV27,TRBD1,few,TRBJ1-3,TGTGCCAGCAGTAGGGACAGCCCCTACTCTGGAAACACCATATATTTT,CASSRDSPYSGNTIYF
TRBV19,.,.,TRBJ2-2,TGTGCCAGTAGTAGGGGCCGGGTCCCCGGGGAGCTGTTTTTT,CASSRGRVPGELFF
TRBV2,TRBD2,once,TRBJ2-1,TGTGCCAGCAGTCCCCGGGTAGCGGGAAACAATGAGCAGTTCTTC,CASSPRVAGNNEQFF
TRBV5-1,TRBD1,.,TRBJ2-5,TGCGCCAGCAGCGAACAGGGGGAGACCCAGTACTTC,CASSEQGETQYF
TRBV5-1,.,.,TRBJ2-3,TGCGCCAGCAGCTTGCGGGGGACAGATACGCAGTATTTT,CASSLRGTDTQYF
TRBV2,TRBD1,.,TRBJ2-3,TGTGCCAGCAGTCGGGACAGGGGCACAGATACGCAGTATTTT,CASSRDRGTDTQYF
TRBV7-2,.,.,TRBJ2-7,TGTGCCAGCAGCGGCACAGGGAATCGGGCCTACGAGCAGTACTTC,CASSGTGNRAYEQYF
TRBV11-3,.,.,TRBJ2-3,TGTGCCAGCAGCTTAGTTCCTGGACCGAGCGGTACGCAGTATTTT,CASSLVPGPSGTQYF
TRBV6-4,TRBD2,.,TRBJ2-2,TGTGCCAGCAGTGTCCTCGCCGGGACTAGCACCGGGGAGCTGTTTTTT,CASSVLAGTSTGELFF
TRBV5-4,.,few,TRBJ1-1,TGTGCCAGCAGCTTGGCCGCGGGTAGCTCCTCGAACACTGAAGCTTTCTTT,CASSLAAGSSSNTEAFF
TRBV4-3,TRBD1,.,TRBJ2-7,TGCGCCAGCAGCCAGGACAGGGGAGCCGAGCAGTACTTC,CASSQDRGAEQYF
TRBV27,TRBD2,once,TRBJ2-6,TGTGCCAGCAGTTTTCTCGCGGGAGTAAGTTCTGGGGCCAACGTCCTGACTTTC,CASSFLAGVSSGANVLTF
TRBV15,.,.,TRBJ2-7,TGTGCCACCAGCAGAGGCCGGACAGAGCCCTTGGGGATCTACGAGCAGTACTTC,CATSRGRTEPLGIYEQYF
TRBV19,.,once,TRBJ2-5,TGTGCCAGTAGTAGGAGGGGCGGTCAAGAGACCCAGTACTTC,CASSRRGGQETQYF
TRBV7-6,TRBD1,.,TRBJ2-5,TGTGCCAGCAGCCGGGACAGCGCCCGACCCAGAGACCAAGAGACCCAGTACTTC,CASSRDSARPRDQETQYF
TRBV6-6,TRBD1,.,TRBJ1-1,TGTGCCAGCAGTTACTGGGGACAGAGGAACACTGAAGCTTTCTTT,CASSYWGQRNTEAFF
TRBV19,TRBD1,few,TRBJ2-5,TGTGCCAGTCGCCAGGGACAGGGGCGGGGGACCCAGTACTTC,CASRQGQGRGTQYF
TRBV7-2,.,.,TRBJ1-3,TGTGCCAGCAGCTTCTCTTTCCGAACCGGGACACATTCTAGAAACACCATATATTTT,CASSFSFRTGTHSRNTIYF
TRBV5-5,.,.,TRBJ2-7,TGTGCCAGCAGCTTGCATCAGGGGAGCTCCTACGAGCAGTACTTC,CASSLHQGSSYEQYF
TRBV13,TRBD1,few,TRBJ2-5,TGTGCCAGCAGCCCGGACAGGGGGGGAGAGACCCAGTACTTC,CASSPDRGGETQYF
TRBV5-4,.,.,TRBJ2-1,TGTGCCAGCAGCGATGTCTGGCGGAGCTCCTACAATGAGCAGTTCTTC,CASSDVWRSSYNEQFF
TRBV5-1,.,.,TRBJ2-7,TGCGCCAGCAGCCCCGGGCAGGGCAGCCACGAGCAGTACTTC,CASSPGQGSHEQYF
TRBV9,TRBD2,.,TRBJ2-2,TGTGCCAGCAGCGTATCCAGCGGGACCGGGACCGGGGAGCTGTTTTTT,CASSVSSGTGTGELFF
TRBV5-6,TRBD2,.,TRBJ2-3,TGTGCCAGCAGCGCCGGGACTAGCGGAGGATATGCGCAGTATTTT,CASSAGTSGGYAQYF
TRBV19,.,.,TRBJ2-2,TGTGCCAGTAGTCACCCCCCCGCCTCGTCGGGGCTGTTTTTT,CASSHPPASSGLFF
TRBV7-8,.,.,TRBJ2-1,TGTGCCAGCAGCTTAGATGCAGTCTACAATGAGCAGTTCTTC,CASSLDAVYNEQFF
TRBV6-5,TRBD1,.,TRBJ1-6,TGTGCCAGCAGTTACTGGGACAGCGATAATTCACCCCTCCACTTT,CASSYWDSDNSPLHF
TRBV5-4,.,few,TRBJ2-2,TGTGCCAGCAGCCGAACAGAGAACACCGGGGAGCTGTTTTTT,CASSRTENTGELFF
TRBV6-5,TRBD1,.,TRBJ1-1,TGTGCCAGCAGAATACAGGGGTTGAACACTGAAGCTTTCTTT,CASRIQGLNTEAFF
TRBV19,TRBD2,.,TRBJ2-1,TGTGCCAGTAGTGTCCCACTAGCGGGAAGGGACAATGAGCAGTTCTTC,CASSVPLAGRDNEQFF
TRBV7-9,TRBD1,.,TRBJ1-4,TGTTCCAGCAGCCGAAGACAGGGGGCTAGTGAAAAACTGTTTTTT,CSSSRRQGASEKLFF
TRBV29-1,TRBD1,.,TRBJ1-1,TGCAGCGTGGGACAGGGGACCACTGAAGCTTTCTTT,CSVGQGTTEAFF
TRBV14,TRBD2,.,TRBJ2-7,TGTGCCAGCAGCCGAGGTTTAGCGGGTCCTTCCTACGAGCAGTACTTC,CASSRGLAGPSYEQYF
TRBV2,.,.,TRBJ2-7,TGTGCCAGCAGGGGAGCCTCCTACGAGCAGTACTTC,CASRGASYEQYF
TRBV5-1,.,.,TRBJ1-5,TGCGCCAGCAGCTTGGCCGGGGAGAGCAATCAGCCCCAGCATTTT,CASSLAGESNQPQHF
TRBV5-5,.,.,TRBJ2-1,TGTGCCAGCAGCACTAGTCCCGACAATGAGCAGTTCTTC,CASSTSPDNEQFF
TRBV6-6,.,.,TRBJ2-5,TGTGCCAGCAACCTAGCCCCCCCGGAGACCCAGTACTTC,CASNLAPPETQYF
TRBV7-6,TRBD2,once,TRBJ2-5,TGTGCCAGCGGTCGGGGCGGGGGTGAGCAGTACTTC,CASGRGGGEQYF
TRBV28,.,.,TRBJ2-3,TGTGCCAGCAGTTTGCAGCGGCAAACAGATACGCAGTATTTT,CASSLQRQTDTQYF
TRBV11-2,.,few,TRBJ2-1,TGTGCCAGCACCACCTCTTTCGAGCGGAACAATGAGCAGTTCTTC,CASTTSFERNNEQFF